The 21 T cell receptor beta chains reported below all come from one sample, sequenced in a study of response to subunit inactivated influenza vaccine. In TCRdb, the RT-PCR reads were re-called with MiXCR into one record per CDR3 protein. This sample carries about 570,000 distinct CDR3 sequences, 11% of them seen once, and the ten largest clones take roughly 9.6%. These data were also filed under a second study, of T cells expressing NK-cell markers. That report notes: TCR beta cDNA was made by 5'RACE template switching with UMIs.

The sequencing here drew on PBMCs from blood, taken on the day of vaccination. Source of these receptors: a man in his forties or fifties who received an inactivated influenza vaccine.

This clonotype was observed many times. The chain uses TRBV28 and TRBJ2-3; D gene unclear. In germline, CDR1 is MDHEN, CDR2 SYDVKM. This CDR3 has 14 residues. The V and J ends lost 6 bases and 2 bases respectively, with 12 bases between them. CDR3 DNA sequence: TGTGCCAGCAGGGCCATACGATACACAGATACGCAGTATTTT. This translates into CASRAIRYTDTQYF.

V and J are TRBV15 and TRBJ2-7, with D tentatively TRBD2 (6 bases). CDR3 length: 15 residues. Germline-derived CDR1 and CDR2 are LNHNV and YYDKDF (reference sequence). Trimming pared 0 bases from V and 3 bases from J, leaving 12 bases between. The CDR3 DNA sequence: TGTGCCACCAGCAGAGAACCGGGACTCTACTACGAGCAGTACTTC. It encodes CATSREPGLYYEQYF.

The chain employs TRBV29-1 and TRBJ1-1, with D unclear. This CDR3 spans 13 amino acids. CDR1 is SQVTM, CDR2 ANQGSEA, per germline. The germline V and J ends were trimmed by 8 bases and 3 bases, with 16 bases remaining between them. The CDR3 sequence: CSTHTTFDTEAFF. CDR3 DNA sequence: TGCAGCACGCACACAACTTTCGACACTGAAGCTTTCTTT. The full variable domain, its missing parts supplied by reference TRBV29-1 and TRBJ1-1, is SAVISQKPSRDICQRGTSLTIQCQVDSQVTMMFWYRQQPGQSLTLIATANQGSEATYESGFVIDKFPISRPNLTFSTLTVSNMSPEDSSIYLCSTHTTFDTEAFFGQGTRLTVV.

This clonotype came up many times. This chain joins TRBV18 and TRBJ2-5, with D unclear. Germline V gene data show CDR1 as KGHSH and CDR2 as LQKENI. The CDR3 has 14 amino acids. V lost 0 bases to trimming and J lost 2 bases, with 7 bases between them. CDR3 amino acids: CASSPPTVQETQYF. CDR3 DNA: TGTGCCAGCTCACCACCAACAGTACAAGAGACCCAGTACTTC.

This clonotype has just a few counts. The rearrangement links TRBV3-1 to TRBJ2-4; possible D gene TRBD1, 5 bases. Germline-derived CDR1 and CDR2 are LGHDT and YNNKEL (reference sequence). This CDR3 has 14 amino acids. V lost 1 base, J lost 4 bases, and 8 bases lay in between. The CDR3 is CASSQATDKNIQYF. The DNA of the CDR3 is TGTGCCAGCAGCCAAGCGACAGATAAAAACATTCAGTACTTC.

This clonotype turned up a few times. This CDR3 reads CASSMTESYEQYF. CDR3 sequence (DNA): TGTGCCAGTAGTATGACCGAATCCTACGAGCAGTACTTC. This sequence joins TRBV19 and TRBJ2-7; the D is unclear. There are 13 residues in the CDR3. V lost 3 bases and J lost 1, with 7 bases in between. Per germline, CDR1 LNHDA and CDR2 SQIVND (reference sequence).

The rearrangement links TRBV28 to TRBJ2-7; the match to TRBD2 covers 11 bases. Germline V lookup: CDR1 MDHEN, CDR2 SYDVKM. V trimming: 7 bases; J trimming: 4 bases; junction bases outside the gene matches: 9. This CDR3 has 15 amino acids. CDR3: CASTRLAGINYEQYF. CDR3 in DNA: TGTGCCAGCACTAGACTAGCGGGAATTAATTACGAGCAGTACTTC. Combining the CDR3 with reference TRBV28 and TRBJ2-7 gives the whole variable domain DVKVTQSSRYLVKRTGEKVFLECVQDMDHENMFWYRQDPGLGLRLIYFSYDVKMKEKGDIPEGYSVSREKKERFSLILESASTNQTSMYLCASTRLAGINYEQYFGPGTRLTVT.

V is TRBV5-5 and J is TRBJ2-7; D is perhaps TRBD1 (6 bases). The CDR3 runs to 14 residues. Germline V lookup: CDR1 SGHKS, CDR2 YYEKEE (reference sequence). Deletions cut 4 bases from V and 5 bases from J, with 16 bases between. CDR3 in DNA: TGTGCCAGCAGCGTACAGGGATTGGTAAACGAGCAGTACTTC. This encodes CASSVQGLVNEQYF.

The chain employs TRBV10-3 and TRBJ1-2; no reliable D call. CDR3 length: 13 amino acids. Germline CDR1 reads ENHRY; CDR2 reads SYGVKD. V dropped 8 bases and J dropped 2 bases, with 12 bases sitting between them. As DNA, the CDR3 is TGTGCCATCGGTGTAGGAGAGAACTATGGCTACACCTTC. Protein product: CAIGVGENYGYTF.

This clonotype was detected only a few times. The chain employs TRBV12-3 or TRBV12-4 and TRBJ1-1; TRBD1 matches at 8 bases. V was pared by 8 bases and J by 3 bases, with 11 bases of the junction left unmatched. This CDR3 spans 15 amino acids. CDR3 sequence reads: CASGVGQGGYTEAFF. As DNA, the CDR3 is TGTGCCAGCGGCGTAGGACAGGGAGGGTACACTGAAGCTTTCTTT.

The chain links TRBV15 to TRBJ2-2; D is unresolved. The germline gives CDR1 LNHNV, CDR2 YYDKDF (reference sequence). The CDR3 runs 16 residues. V dropped 3 bases and J dropped 1 base, with 12 bases sitting between them. This CDR3 is CATSRERQMNTGELFF. In nucleotides, the CDR3 is TGTGCCACCAGCAGGGAACGACAAATGAACACCGGGGAGCTGTTTTTT.

The table lists this clonotype with a few counts. The chain recombines TRBV20-1 with TRBJ2-7; weak D call: TRBD2 (6 bases). Germline assignment: CDR1 DFQATT and CDR2 SNEGSKA (reference sequence). V was pared by 0 bases and J by 6 bases, with 18 bases between. There are 15 residues in the CDR3. The DNA for the CDR3 is TGCAGTGCTAGAGATCGACTGGAGGGAAGGGGCGAGCAGTACTTC. This codes for CSARDRLEGRGEQYF.

This clonotype was counted between two and nine times. The genes are TRBV20-1 and TRBJ2-7; TRBD2 might be the D (6 bases). This CDR3 has 15 residues. V was trimmed by 3 bases and J by 3 bases, leaving 18 bases between them. CDR1 is DFQATT, CDR2 SNEGSKA, per germline (reference sequence). In DNA, the CDR3 is TGCAGTGCTAGCCTGGCGGGAAAGGTCGGCTACGAGCAGTACTTC. It codes for CSASLAGKVGYEQYF.

Only a few counts were recorded for this clonotype. The V call is TRBV7-9, the J call TRBJ1-4; tentative D call: TRBD1 (5 bases). Trimming removed 0 bases from V and 7 bases from J, with 12 bases in between. The CDR3 is 15 residues long. The germline V gene has CDR1 SEHNR and CDR2 FQNEAQ (reference sequence). CDR3 sequence: CASSLAGTGREKLFF. The CDR3 region has the DNA TGTGCCAGCAGCTTAGCGGGGACTGGTCGTGAAAAACTGTTTTTT. The whole variable domain, remainder taken from reference TRBV7-9 and TRBJ1-4, is DTGVSQNPRHKITKRGQNVTFRCDPISEHNRLYWYRQTLGQGPEFLTYFQNEAQLEKSRLLSDRFSAERPKGSFSTLEIQRTEQGDSAMYLCASSLAGTGREKLFFGSGTQLSVL.

The chain links TRBV5-5 to TRBJ2-5; 8 positions match TRBD2. V gave up 1 base and J gave up 3 bases; unmatched junction bases: 5. The germline V gene encodes CDR1 SGHKS and CDR2 YYEKEE (reference sequence). The CDR3 extends over 15 amino acids. This CDR3 is CASSLLLAEKETQYF. In DNA, the CDR3 is TGTGCCAGCAGCTTGCTACTAGCGGAGAAAGAGACCCAGTACTTC. The variable domain in full, with the rest retrieved from reference TRBV5-5 and TRBJ2-5, is DAGVTQSPTHLIKTRGQQVTLRCSPISGHKSVSWYQQVLGQGPQFIFQYYEKEERGRGNFPDRFSARQFPNYSSELNVNALLLGDSALYLCASSLLLAEKETQYFGPGTRLLVL.

The rearrangement joins TRBV20-1 to TRBJ1-3, with D perhaps TRBD1 (5 bases). The ends were cut back, 1 base at V and 2 bases at J, with 6 bases in the middle. The germline CDR1 and CDR2 sequences are DFQATT and SNEGSKA (reference sequence). This CDR3 is built from 13 residues. CDR3 bases: TGCAGTGCTAGAGCAGGGCCTGGAAACACCATATATTTT. Amino acids: CSARAGPGNTIYF.

The chain carries TRBV7-2 and TRBJ2-1; 9 bases map to TRBD2. The CDR3 covers 15 residues. The V and J ends lost 2 bases and 8 bases, in that order; junction bases with no gene match: 7. Germline CDR1 and CDR2: SGHTA and FQGNSA. The CDR3 loop reads CASSLNLAGMDEQFF. The CDR3 DNA sequence: TGTGCCAGCAGCTTAAACCTAGCGGGGATGGATGAGCAGTTCTTC. Variable domain in full (rest from reference TRBV7-2 and TRBJ2-1): GAGVSQSPSNKVTEKGKDVELRCDPISGHTALYWYRQSLGQGLEFLIYFQGNSAPDKSGLPSDRFSAERTGGSVSTLTIQRTQQEDSAVYLCASSLNLAGMDEQFFGPGTRLTVL.

This clonotype occurred many times. The rearrangement uses TRBV6-5 and TRBJ2-3; D is unclear. The CDR3 spans 16 residues. The V and J ends lost 2 bases and 2 bases respectively, with 14 bases between them. Germline V lookup: CDR1 MNHEY, CDR2 SVGAGI. CDR3 amino acids: CASSYLRLVDTDTQYF. CDR3 DNA: TGTGCCAGCAGTTACCTGCGACTGGTAGACACAGATACGCAGTATTTT.

This clonotype has just a few counts. The chain recombines TRBV10-2 with TRBJ2-3; D may be TRBD1 (6 bases). The CDR3 contains 14 residues. V was clipped by 3 bases and J by 0 bases, with 7 bases between them. CDR1 and CDR2 from the germline V gene are WSHSY and SAAADI. The CDR3, as DNA: TGCGCCAGCAGTGAAGGGACAAGCACAGATACGCAGTATTTT. As protein: CASSEGTSTDTQYF.

This clonotype showed up just a few times. The chain combines TRBV7-2 with TRBJ2-1; D not certain. This CDR3 contains 14 residues. V was cut by 3 bases and J by 7 bases, with 13 bases left in between. Germline loops: CDR1 SGHTA, CDR2 FQGNSA. This chain's CDR3 is CASSFPPGKNEQFF. DNA for the CDR3: TGTGCCAGCAGCTTCCCCCCTGGGAAGAATGAGCAGTTCTTC.

This clonotype was picked up a small number of times. The chain has TRBV18 and TRBJ1-2; TRBD1 agrees at 11 bases. The CDR3 extends over 15 amino acids. Germline-derived CDR1 and CDR2 are KGHSH and LQKENI. V lost 3 bases and J lost 8; bases outside the gene matches: 8. The CDR3 nucleotides are TGTGCCAGCTCACCTCCCGGACAGGGGGCCGGAGGCTACACCTTC. Protein product: CASSPPGQGAGGYTF.